The entry that follows covers one TCR beta chain sequence. Its antigen is still unknown. V lost 6 bases, J lost 0 bases, and 17 bases lay in between. The CDR3 totals 16 residues. Germline values: CDR1 SGHVS, CDR2 FNYEAQ. The data belong to a study of tumor-infiltrating lymphocytes in localized non-small cell lung cancer. Looking at the study overall: Some samples were collected after neoadjuvant chemotherapy; smokers, never-smokers and several histologies were included.

The study's findings and limits: Higher tumor T cell infiltration than in uninvolved lung was supported by TCRbeta sequencing. Each assay used a separate piece of the same tissue.

The method was immunoSEQ multiplex PCR; TCRdb's version includes in-frame clones alone and lacks a portion of them. The sample includes about 7,400 clones, 77% of them seen just once. The receptor's source is a human donor with non-small cell lung cancer. The sequenced material came from uninvolved lung tissue not adjacent to the tumor. V and J are TRBV7-6 and TRBJ1-2; D ambiguous. The CDR3 sequence: CASRSRPGNPNYGYTF. DNA for the CDR3: TGTGCCAGCAGGTCTAGACCCGGGAACCCTAACTATGGCTACACCTTC. The complete variable domain, with remaining parts taken from reference TRBV7-6 and TRBJ1-2, reads GAGVSQSPRYKVTKRGQDVALRCDPISGHVSLYWYRQALGQGPEFLTYFNYEAQQDKSGLPNDRFSAERPEGSISTLTIQRTEQRDSAMYRCASRSRPGNPNYGYTFGSGTRLTVV.